This T cell receptor (beta chain) derives from a study of T-cell memory formation after mild COVID-19. From the 5' RACE reads, TCRdb called clonotypes with MiXCR, one entry per CDR3 protein. This sample has 350,000 to 450,000 distinct CDR3 sequences; less than 25% occur once, and the top ten carry about 8.7%. The CDR3 sequence is 15 residues long. CDR1 MGHRA and CDR2 YSYEKL come from the germline V gene. Trimming shortened V by 4 bases and J by 3 bases, and 15 bases separated the two germline ends. This clonotype came up a few times. The chain carries TRBV4-1 and TRBJ1-2, with no clear D. Sequenced sample: PBMCs or a T cell subset sorted from them (not recorded which). The source of this sequence is an adult woman who had mild COVID-19 (a few samples of this study predate the infection). Cell type and time point are not known. CDR3 nucleotide sequence: TGCGCCAGCAGCCCTCCTCTTCGGGGAGACTATGGCTACACCTTC. Its protein is CASSPPLRGDYGYTF.